Presented here are 9 T cell receptor beta chains from one specimen sequenced in a study of monozygotic twins with inflammatory bowel disease. TCRdb reprocessed the 5' RACE reads, keeping one entry per CDR3 protein, no DNA. The listing records some 300,000 distinct CDR3 sequences. What was sequenced was blood. These receptors were taken from a human donor with ulcerative colitis or Crohn's disease, or a healthy co-twin of an affected twin (not recorded which).

The chain joins TRBV5-6 to TRBJ2-6; the TCRdb call, TRBD2, lacks DNA for checking. In germline, CDR1 is SGHDT, CDR2 YYEEEE. The CDR3 loop spans 17 amino acids. The CDR3 sequence: CASSFGGPSTGANVLTF. Drawing the rest from reference TRBV5-6 and TRBJ2-6, the complete variable domain is DAGVTQSPTHLIKTRGQQVTLRCSPKSGHDTVSWYQQALGQGPQFIFQYYEEEERQRGNFPDRFSGHQFPNYSSELNVNALLLGDSALYLCASSFGGPSTGANVLTFGAGSRLTVL.

The V gene is TRBV6-2 or TRBV6-3, the J gene TRBJ2-7; lacking DNA, the TRBD1 call made by TCRdb goes unchecked. The CDR3 extends over 14 amino acids. CDR1 and CDR2 from the germline V gene are MNHEY and SVGEGT. The CDR3: CASSYDRGDNEQYF.

The chain is built from TRBV20-1 and TRBJ1-5. The CDR3 totals 15 residues. Germline values: CDR1 DFQATT, CDR2 SNEGSKA (reference sequence). The CDR3 loop reads CSASLAGLSNQPQHF.

The chain joins TRBV20-1 to TRBJ2-7; TCRdb calls TRBD2, which cannot be checked without DNA. Germline assignment: CDR1 DFQATT and CDR2 SNEGSKA (reference sequence). This CDR3 comprises 13 residues. The CDR3 sequence is CSARPSGIYEQYF.

This chain's CDR3 is CASSPTGAGVKGETQYF. V usage is TRBV18 and J usage is TRBJ2-5; TCRdb outputs TRBD2, but without DNA this stays unchecked. The CDR3 loop spans 17 amino acids. Germline loops: CDR1 KGHSH, CDR2 LQKENI.

The chain combines TRBV6-1 with TRBJ2-2; TCRdb gives TRBD1 as the D gene, but with no DNA this cannot be confirmed. Germline loops: CDR1 MNHNS, CDR2 SASEGT. This CDR3 is 14 amino acids long. The CDR3 spells CASGGPLETGELFF.

The chain uses TRBV5-1 and TRBJ2-5; with no DNA, the TCRdb D assignment of TRBD1 cannot be verified. CDR3 length: 16 residues. The germline V gene encodes CDR1 SGHRS and CDR2 YFSETQ. The CDR3 sequence is CASSLVGGSNQETQYF.

CDR3: CASSYFQGSYEQYF. The chain recombines TRBV6-5 with TRBJ2-7. The CDR3 totals 14 residues. Germline V CDR1 and CDR2: MNHEY, SVGAGI.

The rearrangement links TRBV9 to TRBJ2-1; without DNA, the TCRdb call of TRBD2 cannot be checked. There are 14 residues in the CDR3. Germline CDR1 and CDR2: SGDLS and YYNGEE. The CDR3 here is CASRPSGPYNEQFF.